The present TCR beta chain was sequenced within a study of post-analysis software for immune sequencing data (dated by TCRdb to the mid-2010s). Describing the broader study: Recorded disease courses included relapsing-remitting, secondary progressive and progressive-relapsing multiple sclerosis, with some patients lacking subtype annotation. The multiple sclerosis patient repertoires were compared with approximately 11 previously published healthy control repertoires from donors aged about 6 to 28 years. A subset of samples was prepared in parallel using single-end sample barcoding, then pooled and co-amplified after Illumina adapter ligation. Study-level results and caveats: Direct clustering with F measure revealed strong co-clustering of samples prepared in the same batch, which led to a batch-effect correction. Normalized Chao1 diversity was significantly lower in multiple sclerosis patients than controls, suggesting substantial peripheral T-cell clonal expansion. About 5 TRBV segments, including TRBV5-6, TRBV5-1 and TRBV20-1, were significantly more frequent in patients than controls. The control group was slightly older than the multiple sclerosis patient group.

For this clonotype: Its antigen has not been determined. Base qualities are not at hand, and no much larger clone is one base apart.

The library was made by PCR. For sequencing, an Illumina HiSeq 2500 was employed. To reduce PCR and sequencing biases, unique molecular identifiers were incorporated into the TCR beta cDNA libraries. Roughly 0.5 million cDNA molecules were obtained per 1 to 10 million input T cells, so each molecule approximated one T cell. The patient libraries were prepared and sequenced using the same protocol as the earlier healthy control dataset. Within a given batch, samples were prepared together, multiplexed and sequenced on the same HiSeq lane. As for the authors' bioinformatics: MIGEC handled the raw barcoded reads, throwing out single-read molecular identifier groups before consensus assembly and CDR3 extraction. VDJtools was used for post-analysis of the clonotype tables, with diversity normalized by down-sampling every dataset to the smallest sample size. Repertoire overlap clustering matched CDR3 amino acid but not nucleotide sequences to correct batch-related cross-sample contamination. In TCRdb, the public reads were trimmed at Q25 with fastp and aligned with MiXCR, with productive beta chains retained. Every CDR3 protein is listed once, alongside the most common genes and DNA of its rows. The V and J calls and clone size come from TCRdb's table, not from the authors' own analysis. Within this sample are fewer than 550,000 distinct CDR3 sequences, with around 31% of them counted one time only. The biggest ten clones account for approximately 6% of the sample.

The CDR3 spans 14 residues, from the cysteine through the phenylalanine. The retained sequence is limited to the CDR3, 42 bases, with the frame set at the first base. As encoded in the germline V gene, CDR1 is ENHRY while CDR2 is SYGVKD. V and J lose 2 bases and 2 bases, and a span of 9 bases separates them. To demonstrate the VDJtools post-analysis software, the study profiled TCR beta repertoires from the peripheral blood of about 13 young patients with multiple sclerosis. The multiple sclerosis patients were children and adolescents ranging in age from roughly 6 to 15 years. The sequence links TRBV10-3 to TRBJ1-1, with the D gene too uncertain to name. The TCR comes from a girl between 2 and 17 years old with multiple sclerosis. The sample comprised blood. The DNA sequence is as follows: TGTGCCATCAGTGAGAACACCCTCAACACTGAAGCTTTCTTT. It is translated as CAISENTLNTEAFF.